The following is a T cell receptor (beta chain) sequence with its context. No antigen is known for it. The germline gives CDR1 SGDLS, CDR2 YYNGEE. This CDR3 has 14 amino acids. J lost 5 bases, V lost 3 bases, and 5 bases had no gene match. In every patient, relapse followed autologous stem cell transplantation, while exposure to brentuximab vedotin differed. This record belongs to a study of PD-1 blockade in classical Hodgkin lymphoma. Study conclusions and caveats: Complete responders entered with baseline diversity on par with newly diagnosed patients, the results showed. Baseline TCR diversity was reportedly lower in newly diagnosed patients than healthy donors.

Generated by immunoSEQ multiplex PCR, the TCRdb table keeps only in-frame clones and is missing some. Among 25,000 to 30,000 clones listed, 60% to 75% were seen once. Specimen: peripheral blood mononuclear cells (PBMCs), collected before the second cycle of nivolumab. V usage is TRBV9 and J usage is TRBJ1-1; 9 nucleotides align to TRBD1. The clonotype comes from a human donor with classical Hodgkin lymphoma. The CDR3 coding sequence is TGTGCCAGCAGCGCCGGACAGGGGTTGACTGAAGCTTTCTTT. It codes for CASSAGQGLTEAFF. The full variable domain, with the rest looked up from reference TRBV9 and TRBJ1-1, is DSGVTQTPKHLITATGQRVTLRCSPRSGDLSVYWYQQSLDQGLQFLIQYYNGEERAKGNILERFSAQQFPDLHSELNLSSLELGDSALYFCASSAGQGLTEAFFGQGTRLTVV.